These T cell receptor beta chains were read from a single sample in a study of post-analysis software for immune sequencing data. TCRdb used MiXCR to reprocess the PCR reads, holding one entry per CDR3 protein. The sample consists of about 500,000 distinct CDR3 sequences, under 55% of them appearing once. What was sequenced was blood. The receptor set was obtained from a girl aged 10 to 17 with multiple sclerosis. CDR3s include the opening cysteine and the closing phenylalanine or tryptophan. A D gene is named only where the DNA matches it firmly. For some rows the clone size is stated as once, few or many, or as a class when expanded; others skip it.

v_call	j_call	d_call	clone_size	cdr3_nt	cdr3_aa
TRBV5-1	TRBJ2-7	TRBD1	-	TGCGCCAGCAGCGCGCCCAAGACAGGGAGCTCCTACGAGCAGTACTTC	CASSAPKTGSSYEQYF
TRBV7-2	TRBJ2-5	-	-	TGTGCCAGCAGCTCCAGGGGTAGTCAAGAGACCCAGTACTTC	CASSSRGSQETQYF
TRBV11-2	TRBJ1-2	-	few	TGTGCCAGCAGCTTAAGAGACACGTATGGCTACACCTTC	CASSLRDTYGYTF
TRBV7-6	TRBJ2-1	TRBD1	-	TGTGCCAGCAGCTTAGCGGGACAGGTCAATGAGCAGTTCTTC	CASSLAGQVNEQFF
TRBV9	TRBJ1-6	-	-	TGTGCCAACAGCCTCATTGACGGGTATAATTCACCCCTCCACTTT	CANSLIDGYNSPLHF
TRBV7-9	TRBJ2-7	-	few	TGTGCCAGCAGCCAGTTCGGGTCAGATATCTACGAGCAGTACTTC	CASSQFGSDIYEQYF
TRBV29-1	TRBJ2-7	TRBD1	many	TGCAGCGTTACCCAGGGGGCGATCTCCTACGAGCAGTACTTC	CSVTQGAISYEQYF
TRBV5-1	TRBJ2-1	TRBD2	few	TGCGCCAGCCGCGAAGGTACCCTAGCGGGGGACAATGAGCAGTTCTTC	CASREGTLAGDNEQFF
TRBV5-1	TRBJ2-1	TRBD1	few	TGCGCCAGCAGCTGGGGACAGGGCCCCTACAATGAGCAGTTCTTC	CASSWGQGPYNEQFF
TRBV2	TRBJ2-7	TRBD1	-	TGTGCCAGCAATTGGGACAGAACCTACGAGCAGTACTTC	CASNWDRTYEQYF
TRBV24-1	TRBJ2-6	-	few	TGTGCCACCAGTGATGTCCCGGGACGTAGCTCTGGGGCCAACGTCCTGACTTTC	CATSDVPGRSSGANVLTF
TRBV7-9	TRBJ2-7	-	-	TGTGCCAGCAGCTGGGGGATCGGCGAGCAGTACTTC	CASSWGIGEQYF
TRBV5-1	TRBJ2-5	TRBD2	-	TGCGCCAGCAGCTTGGGCCAGCGGGAGGGCCGGCGGAAGCAGTACTTC	CASSLGQREGRRKQYF
TRBV24-1	TRBJ1-1	-	-	TGTGCCACCCGTATAGGGGCAAACACTGAAGCTTTCTTT	CATRIGANTEAFF
TRBV29-1	TRBJ1-1	-	once	TGCAGCGTTGAGAACGGGAACACTGAAGCTTTCTTT	CSVENGNTEAFF
TRBV12-3/TRBV12-4	TRBJ1-1	-	-	TGTGCCAGCAGTTTAGCGACAGAGCTGAACACTGAAGCTTTCTTT	CASSLATELNTEAFF
TRBV5-1	TRBJ2-1	-	-	TGCGCCAGCAGCCAGGGATCGGGACGTTACAATGAGCAGTTCTTC	CASSQGSGRYNEQFF
TRBV4-2	TRBJ1-2	-	-	TGTGCCAGCAGCCAGTTATCGCAGGGAACCTATGGCTACACCTTC	CASSQLSQGTYGYTF
TRBV20-1	TRBJ2-7	TRBD2	-	TGCAGTGCTAGAGCTCTAGCGGGAGCATACAACGACGAGCAGTACTTC	CSARALAGAYNDEQYF
TRBV7-3	TRBJ2-1	-	few	TGTGCCAGCAGTCCGGATCCCTCCTACAATGAGCAGTTCTTC	CASSPDPSYNEQFF
TRBV20-1	TRBJ2-4	-	few	TGCAGTGCTGGTACTTCTAGACACATTCAGTACTTC	CSAGTSRHIQYF
TRBV3-1	TRBJ2-1	-	-	TGTGCCAGCAGCTTGATGGGGGGTCCCAATGAGCAGTTCTTC	CASSLMGGPNEQFF
TRBV7-2	TRBJ2-7	TRBD1	-	TGTGCCAGCAGCTTAAGGACAGGAGTAGACTACGAGCAGTACTTC	CASSLRTGVDYEQYF
TRBV28	TRBJ2-1	TRBD2	few	TGTGCCAGCAGCAACCCGGGACTAGCGGCCTACAATGAGCAGTTCTTC	CASSNPGLAAYNEQFF
TRBV21-1	TRBJ1-1	-	once	TGTGCCAGCAGCAAATTGAGCAAACTCGCTGAAGCTTTCTTT	CASSKLSKLAEAFF
TRBV28	TRBJ2-3	-	-	TGTGCCAGCAGTTCCCCCGGGGCGTTTAGCACAGATACGCAGTATTTT	CASSSPGAFSTDTQYF
TRBV29-1	TRBJ1-2	TRBD1	-	TGCAGCGTTGAAGATCGGGGACAGGGGAACTATGGCCACACCTTC	CSVEDRGQGNYGHTF
TRBV20-1	TRBJ2-5	TRBD2	few	TGCAGTGCTATCCAGGGACTAGCGGGCCAAGAGACCCAGTACTTC	CSAIQGLAGQETQYF
TRBV5-1	TRBJ2-1	TRBD1	-	TGCGCCAGCAGCTTGGTGTCAGGGGGTTACAATGAGCAGTTCTTC	CASSLVSGGYNEQFF
TRBV7-2	TRBJ2-5	-	-	TGTGCCAGCAGTTTAGTGGGAGAGCAGTACTTC	CASSLVGEQYF
TRBV12-3/TRBV12-4	TRBJ2-1	TRBD1	-	TGTGCCAGCAGTTGGTTGAGACAGGGAAATGAGCAGTTCTTC	CASSWLRQGNEQFF
TRBV7-3	TRBJ2-1	-	-	TGTGCCAGCAGCTTAGATAGCTTGAATGAGCAGTTCTTC	CASSLDSLNEQFF
TRBV20-1	TRBJ2-5	-	few	TGCAGTGCCCTATTTTTGGGGCCTACGGGACGACAAGAGACCCAGTACTTC	CSALFLGPTGRQETQYF
TRBV7-8	TRBJ2-7	TRBD2	-	TGTGCCAGCAGTCGCAACCTAGCGGCCTCCTACAATGAGCAGTACTTC	CASSRNLAASYNEQYF
TRBV5-1	TRBJ2-7	-	-	TGCGCCAGCAGCTTGGCTAGCGCAAACTACGAGCAGTACTTC	CASSLASANYEQYF
TRBV2	TRBJ1-6	-	-	TGTGCCAGCATCGGACGGGGTAATTCACCCCTCCACTTT	CASIGRGNSPLHF
TRBV11-2	TRBJ2-7	TRBD2	-	TGTGCCAGCAGCTCCCGGGGTAGCGGGATTGGAACCGAGCAGTACTTC	CASSSRGSGIGTEQYF
TRBV7-9	TRBJ2-7	-	many	TGCGCCAGCAGCCTCCGGGGTGCCTACGAGCAGTACTTC	CASSLRGAYEQYF
TRBV27	TRBJ1-2	-	-	TGTGCCAGCAGTTTATCGTTCGGCTCCAGGGCTGCGGGAGGCTACACCTTC	CASSLSFGSRAAGGYTF
TRBV28	TRBJ2-7	-	once	TGTGCCAGCAATTCTCTGGGGGGCGTAGTGAGCTCCTACGAGCAGTACTTC	CASNSLGGVVSSYEQYF
TRBV12-3/TRBV12-4	TRBJ2-1	TRBD2	-	TGTGCCGGCAGTCCCTCTAGCGGGAGGGGCAGTGAGCAGTTCTTC	CAGSPSSGRGSEQFF